Listed below are T cell receptor beta chains from one sample, sequenced in a study of cytomegalovirus exposure and HLA in healthy donors. Clones were read by immunoSEQ multiplex PCR, and TCRdb kept only the in-frame ones, dropping some. The sample holds 180,000 or so clones; approximately 86% are singletons and the top ten take around 0.3%. The sample was PBMCs. The source is a woman in her 30s in good health and CMV-seronegative. Each CDR3 is given with its conserved first and last residue. The D gene is left open where the match is weak. The size field is filled for only some rows; it gives once, few, many or a size class.

d_gene,abundance,j_gene,v_gene,CDR3nt,CDR3aa
TRBD1,few,TRBJ2-3,TRBV29-1,TGCAGCGTAGCCTGGGCAGGGGGCTCGACAGATACGCAGTATTTT,CSVAWAGGSTDTQYF
-,-,TRBJ2-1,TRBV9,TGTGCCAGCAGCTTTAGCGGATACAATGAGCAGTTCTTC,CASSFSGYNEQFF
-,-,TRBJ2-1,TRBV6-5,TGTGCCAGCAGTTATTCGTCCAGATACAATGAGCAGTTCTTC,CASSYSSRYNEQFF
TRBD1,few,TRBJ1-2,TRBV19,TGTGCCAGTAGTGACACAGGGGACTATGGCTACACCTTC,CASSDTGDYGYTF
-,-,TRBJ2-7,TRBV19,TGTGCCAGTAGAAGCCAGGAAAGTAACGAGCAGTACTTC,CASRSQESNEQYF
-,-,TRBJ2-3,TRBV28,TGTGCCAGCAGTTCCCTACGGGGTAGCACAGATACGCAGTATTTT,CASSSLRGSTDTQYF
-,-,TRBJ2-7,TRBV5-5,TGTGCCAGCAGCTTAAGACAAACCTACGAGCAGTACTTC,CASSLRQTYEQYF
TRBD2,-,TRBJ2-2,TRBV6-5,TGTGCCAGCAGTGGGACTAGCGGGAGTACCGGGGAGCTGTTTTTT,CASSGTSGSTGELFF
TRBD1,-,TRBJ1-2,TRBV11-2,TGTGCCAGCAGCCTAAACCCGGGACAGGAGGATGGCTACACCTTC,CASSLNPGQEDGYTF
TRBD2,-,TRBJ2-7,TRBV27,TGTGTCCTAGCGGGGGGTGCCTACGAGCAGTACTTC,CVLAGGAYEQYF
TRBD1,-,TRBJ2-7,TRBV6-1,TGTGCCACAGTCCGGGGACAGGGGGGCTACGAGCAGTACTTC,CATVRGQGGYEQYF
-,-,TRBJ2-7,TRBV7-7,TGTGCTAGCAGCCCCCCGGGCTCCTACGAGCAGTACTTC,CASSPPGSYEQYF
TRBD2,-,TRBJ2-1,TRBV11-1,TGTGCCAGCAGCTTAGAACTAGCGGGAGGGAATGAGCAGTTCTTC,CASSLELAGGNEQFF
-,-,TRBJ2-2,TRBV27,TGTGCCAGCAGTTTGGTGGCAACCGGGGAGCTGTTTTTT,CASSLVATGELFF
TRBD1,-,TRBJ2-2,TRBV9,TGTGCCAGCAGCGGTCCGGGACAGGGGCGGACCGGGGAGCTGTTTTTT,CASSGPGQGRTGELFF
TRBD1,few,TRBJ2-1,TRBV28,TGTGCCAGCAGTTATGGGACAGGGGCCGGGAATGAGCAGTTCTTC,CASSYGTGAGNEQFF
TRBD2,-,TRBJ2-3,TRBV15,TGTGCCACCAGCAGACGGAGCGGGACTAGCACAGATACGCAGTATTTT,CATSRRSGTSTDTQYF
-,-,TRBJ2-3,TRBV4-1,TGCGCCAGCAGCCAGTTTACGTCAGGGGCTGGGACGCAGTATTTT,CASSQFTSGAGTQYF
-,-,TRBJ1-1,TRBV28,TGTGCCAGCAGCCCACCGGGGGTTAAGTCTGAAGCTTTCTTT,CASSPPGVKSEAFF
-,-,TRBJ1-4,TRBV28,TGTGCCAGCAGGAACACAGGCGCAACTAATGAAAAACTGTTTTTT,CASRNTGATNEKLFF
-,-,TRBJ2-7,TRBV29-1,TGCAGCGTTGTCCGGGACACAACCTACGAGCAGTACTTC,CSVVRDTTYEQYF
TRBD2,-,TRBJ2-7,TRBV27,TGTGCCAGCCGACGGACTAGCTGGTACGAGCAGTACTTC,CASRRTSWYEQYF
TRBD1,-,TRBJ1-1,TRBV19,TGTGCCAGTAGTATTGGAAGGGGGCAAAACACTGAAGCTTTCTTT,CASSIGRGQNTEAFF
-,-,TRBJ1-1,TRBV28,TGTGCCAGCAGTTTATTACGGACTGAAGCTTTCTTT,CASSLLRTEAFF
-,-,TRBJ2-1,TRBV28,TGTGCCAGCAGTTTAGTTACAGGGTGGGCACGTGAGCAGTTCTTC,CASSLVTGWAREQFF
-,-,TRBJ1-1,TRBV18,TGTGCCAGCTCCCCTGGGACACGGAACACTGAAGCTTTCTTT,CASSPGTRNTEAFF
TRBD1,-,TRBJ2-2,TRBV27,TGTGCCAGCAGAGAAGACAGGGGAAGAACCGGGGAGCTGTTTTTT,CASREDRGRTGELFF
TRBD1,-,TRBJ2-5,TRBV5-4,TGTGCCAGCAGCTTGGCGGCAGGGGGCGCTCGCCAGTACTTC,CASSLAAGGARQYF
TRBD2,-,TRBJ2-7,TRBV7-8,TGTGCCAGCAGCCCCCTCGCGGGGGTAATTATCAACGAGCAGTACTTC,CASSPLAGVIINEQYF
TRBD2,-,TRBJ2-7,TRBV10-3,TGTGCCATCAGTGGGCATAGCGGGACGCCCTACGAGCAGTACTTC,CAISGHSGTPYEQYF
-,-,TRBJ2-2,TRBV2,TGTGCCAGCAGTGAACGTCCCGGGGAGGACACCGGGGAGCTGTTTTTT,CASSERPGEDTGELFF
TRBD2,-,TRBJ2-1,TRBV18,TGTGCCAGCTCACCTAGGCGGGAGGGCCAGAGTGAGCAGTTCTTC,CASSPRREGQSEQFF
TRBD1,few,TRBJ2-7,TRBV28,TGTGCCAGCAGTTTTGAGGACAGGGGCTACGAGCAGTACTTC,CASSFEDRGYEQYF
TRBD1,-,TRBJ1-3,TRBV6-1,TGTGCCAGCAGCGCCCGGGACAGCTCTGGAAACACCATATATTTT,CASSARDSSGNTIYF
TRBD2,-,TRBJ2-5,TRBV10-3,TGTGCCATCCGACCAGCGGGAGCGAGGGAGACCCAGTACTTC,CAIRPAGARETQYF
-,-,TRBJ2-1,TRBV27,TGTGCCAGCAGTTTACCCCCCGGACATCACAATGAGCAGTTCTTC,CASSLPPGHHNEQFF
-,once,TRBJ2-7,TRBV7-2,TGTGCCAGCAGCCTCAATCGGGCCTACGAGCAGTACTTC,CASSLNRAYEQYF
TRBD1,-,TRBJ2-7,TRBV28,TGTGCCAGCAGTCTAGGACAGGGGGGCGAGCAGTGCTTC,CASSLGQGGEQCF
TRBD1,-,TRBJ2-7,TRBV7-3,TGTGCCAGCAGCTTAAGCCCAGGGGGCCGATACGAGCAGTACTTC,CASSLSPGGRYEQYF
-,-,TRBJ2-1,TRBV4-1,TGCGCCAGCAGCCAAGATCCTGGGGCCAATGAGCAGTTCTTC,CASSQDPGANEQFF
-,-,TRBJ2-7,TRBV21-1,TGTGCCAGCAGCAAAGCGCAGAGCACTAGCGGGGTCGGCTCCTACGAGCAGTACTTC,CASSKAQSTSGVGSYEQYF
-,once,TRBJ1-5,TRBV27,TGTGCCAGCAGTTTGGGGCGGTATCAGCCCCAGCATTTT,CASSLGRYQPQHF